The rows below give T cell receptor beta chains drawn from one sample of a study of cytomegalovirus exposure and HLA in healthy donors. Here immunoSEQ multiplex PCR was the method, and the copy in TCRdb shows in-frame clones only, minus some. The table lists roughly 60,000 clones, under 95% of them singletons, with about 1.2% in the top ten. Sequencing was performed on PBMCs. These receptor sequences come from a woman aged 18 to 35 in good health and CMV-seronegative. Both conserved end residues are part of each CDR3. A D gene is named only where the DNA matches it firmly. Clone size is stated in some rows and not others, as once, few, many or a class when expanded.

d_call	v_call	clone_size	j_call	cdr3_aa	cdr3_nt
NA	TRBV28	NA	TRBJ2-1	CASSSYRVTEFF	TGTGCCAGCAGTTCGTACAGGGTTACGGAGTTCTTC
NA	TRBV7-8	NA	TRBJ1-2	CASSPDISNYGYTF	TGTGCCAGCAGCCCAGACATATCTAACTATGGCTACACCTTC
NA	TRBV7-8	NA	TRBJ2-2	CASAGTFHRELFF	TGTGCCAGCGCCGGGACATTCCACCGGGAGCTGTTTTTT
TRBD1	TRBV6-1	NA	TRBJ1-4	CASSQAGTVNEKLFF	TGTGCCAGCAGTCAAGCCGGGACAGTTAATGAAAAACTGTTTTTT
NA	TRBV11-2	NA	TRBJ2-3	CASSAFVTDTDTQYF	TGTGCCAGCAGCGCGTTTGTGACAGACACAGATACGCAGTATTTT
NA	TRBV7-9	once	TRBJ2-1	CASSLQGSDEQFF	TGTGCCAGCAGCTTGCAGGGGTCAGATGAGCAGTTCTTC
TRBD1	TRBV14	NA	TRBJ2-5	CASSQEPGWKGQQETQYF	TGTGCCAGCAGCCAAGAACCCGGATGGAAGGGACAGCAAGAGACCCAGTACTTC
NA	TRBV19	NA	TRBJ1-1	CASSLFMNTEAFF	TGTGCCAGTAGTCTCTTTATGAACACTGAAGCTTTCTTT
TRBD2	TRBV4-1	NA	TRBJ2-1	CASSPTWTSGTRNEQFF	TGCGCCAGCAGCCCGACTTGGACTAGCGGGACGAGGAATGAGCAGTTCTTC
TRBD2	TRBV27	NA	TRBJ2-7	CASKSRLAGGSEQYF	TGTGCCAGCAAAAGTAGACTAGCGGGAGGTAGCGAGCAGTACTTC
TRBD1	TRBV10-3	NA	TRBJ1-5	CAITDRAGNQPQHF	TGTGCCATCACCGACAGGGCCGGCAATCAGCCCCAGCATTTT